A selection of T cell receptor beta chains follows, all from one sample in a study of immune cell composition in non-small cell lung cancer. Profiling relied on immunoSEQ multiplex PCR, and the TCRdb table lists in-frame clones only, not all of them. Of about 1,900 clones listed, around 83% are singletons. Sequencing input: lung tumor tissue. These TCRs come from a human donor with non-small cell lung cancer. CDR3s include the opening cysteine and the closing phenylalanine or tryptophan. The D gene is left open where the match is weak. The size of a clone is reported for some rows only, either as once, few or many, or as a class for expanded clones.

V gene,clone size,J gene,D gene,CDR3 protein,CDR3 DNA
TRBV28,once,TRBJ1-2,TRBD1,CASSLGQGIWYGYTF,TGTGCCAGCAGTTTAGGACAGGGGATCTGGTATGGCTACACCTTC
TRBV23-1,once,TRBJ2-1,-,CASSRGEKDEQFF,TGCGCCAGCAGTCGGGGAGAGAAGGATGAGCAGTTCTTC
TRBV2,-,TRBJ1-1,-,CASSVSGLNTEAFF,TGTGCCAGCAGTGTGTCGGGGTTGAACACTGAAGCTTTCTTT
TRBV19,-,TRBJ2-6,TRBD2,CASSNSGSASGANVLTF,TGTGCCAGTAGTAATAGCGGGAGTGCCTCTGGGGCCAACGTCCTGACTTTC
TRBV7-6,few,TRBJ1-5,-,CASSLGTGGNQPQHF,TGTGCCAGCAGCTTAGGAACGGGGGGCAATCAGCCCCAGCATTTT
TRBV6-1,-,TRBJ1-2,-,CASRQYLEGTQGYTF,TGTGCCAGCAGACAGTACTTAGAGGGAACCCAAGGCTACACCTTC
TRBV2,-,TRBJ2-5,TRBD2,CASRGGLAETQYF,TGTGCCAGCAGAGGGGGACTAGCTGAGACCCAGTACTTC
TRBV2,-,TRBJ2-2,TRBD2,CASRGGSGGTGELFF,TGTGCCAGCAGGGGGGGGTCGGGAGGTACCGGGGAGCTGTTTTTT
TRBV7-9,-,TRBJ1-5,-,CASSSSGDNQPQHF,TGTGCCAGCAGCTCTTCAGGGGATAATCAGCCCCAGCATTTT
TRBV15,-,TRBJ1-2,TRBD1,CATSRADRGPVNGYTF,TGTGCCACCAGCAGGGCTGACAGGGGACCGGTGAATGGCTACACCTTC
TRBV5-6,-,TRBJ1-6,-,CASSLERRQKRSPLHF,TGTGCCAGCAGCTTGGAAAGGAGGCAGAAGCGTTCACCCCTCCACTTT
TRBV5-8,-,TRBJ1-2,-,CASNRGLRYTF,TGTGCCAGCAACCGGGGGCTGCGCTACACCTTC
TRBV29-1,few,TRBJ2-1,-,CSDTRSGWGEQFF,TGCAGCGATACGCGGTCAGGGTGGGGTGAGCAGTTCTTC
TRBV18,-,TRBJ2-1,-,CASSPTGAEQFF,TGTGCCAGCTCACCGACAGGCGCTGAGCAGTTCTTC
TRBV27,few,TRBJ1-4,-,CASSRTQEKLFF,TGTGCCAGCAGTCGGACCCAGGAAAAACTGTTTTTT
TRBV9,-,TRBJ2-7,TRBD2,CASSALAGGGYEQYF,TGTGCCAGCAGTGCCCTAGCGGGAGGAGGGTACGAGCAGTACTTC
TRBV7-6,-,TRBJ2-1,TRBD2,CASSTTSGGAVNEQFF,TGTGCCAGCAGCACGACTAGCGGGGGCGCCGTCAATGAGCAGTTCTTC
TRBV5-5,-,TRBJ2-3,TRBD1,CASSLVDRGLSDTQYF,TGTGCCAGCAGCTTGGTTGACAGGGGGCTGTCAGATACGCAGTATTTT
TRBV14,-,TRBJ1-1,-,CASSQGFVRTEAFF,TGTGCCAGCAGCCAAGGATTCGTACGCACTGAAGCTTTCTTT
TRBV7-2,-,TRBJ1-4,TRBD1,CASSLARTGTKLFF,TGTGCCAGCAGCTTAGCCAGGACAGGCACAAAACTGTTTTTT
TRBV2,-,TRBJ1-5,-,CASSREGNQPQHF,TGTGCCAGCAGTCGGGAGGGAAATCAGCCCCAGCATTTT
TRBV19,-,TRBJ1-5,-,CASRRTANSNQPQHF,TGTGCCAGTAGGAGGACAGCTAATAGCAATCAGCCCCAGCATTTT
TRBV30,-,TRBJ1-1,-,CAWSISVGAFF,TGTGCCTGGAGTATATCAGTCGGGGCTTTCTTT